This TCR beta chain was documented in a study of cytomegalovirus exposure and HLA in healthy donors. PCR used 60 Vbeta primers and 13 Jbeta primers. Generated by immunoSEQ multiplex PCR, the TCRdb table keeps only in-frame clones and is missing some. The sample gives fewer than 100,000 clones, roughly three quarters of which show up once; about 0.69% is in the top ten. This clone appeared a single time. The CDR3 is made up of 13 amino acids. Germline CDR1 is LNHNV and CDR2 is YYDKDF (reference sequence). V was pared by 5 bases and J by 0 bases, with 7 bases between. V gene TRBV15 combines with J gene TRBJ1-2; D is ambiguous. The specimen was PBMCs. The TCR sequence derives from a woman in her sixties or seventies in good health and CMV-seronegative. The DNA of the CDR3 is TGTGCCACCAGCCCCTCAGCTAACTATGGCTACACCTTC. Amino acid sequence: CATSPSANYGYTF. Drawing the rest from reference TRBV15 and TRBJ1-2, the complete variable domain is DAMVIQNPRYQVTQFGKPVTLSCSQTLNHNVMYWYQQKSSQAPKLLFHYYDKDFNNEADTPDNFQSRRPNTSFCFLDIRSPGLGDTAMYLCATSPSANYGYTFGSGTRLTVV.